Listed here is a single T cell receptor (beta chain). This sample was included in a study of blood T cell repertoires in COVID-19. In the study overall: The United States, Italy and Spain supplied acute and convalescent COVID-19 samples. In each case, the material was cDNA or gDNA derived from T cells, B-cell-depleted T cells, or PBMCs.

Per the original data handling: From reference gene primer amplification, estimates of nucleated cell counts were derived. Assay used: immunoSEQ multiplex PCR; TCRdb lists only in-frame clones, some missing. V, J and clone size are taken as reported in that table, and D and trimming were inferred from the DNA itself. This sample has 100,000 to 150,000 clones, with about 70% found just once. The receptor was derived from a woman aged 70-85 years with acute or convalescent COVID-19. The specimen was peripheral blood.

CDR3 region: CAISVGREAQPQHF. CDR3 nucleotides: TGTGCCATCAGTGTCGGCAGGGAGGCTCAGCCCCAGCATTTT. V is TRBV10-3 and J is TRBJ1-5; D is possibly TRBD1 (5 bases). CDR3 length: 14 residues. Germline CDR1 reads ENHRY; CDR2 reads SYGVKD. V lost 4 bases, J lost 6 bases, and 13 bases lay in between.